The entry below gives a single T cell receptor (beta chain) sequence along with its context. Its antigen is not identified. The sample originates from a study of cytomegalovirus exposure and HLA in healthy donors. 60 Vbeta and 13 Jbeta primers were used in PCR. Produced via immunoSEQ multiplex PCR; TCRdb's table is partial and in-frame only. The table records about 120,000 clones, roughly three quarters of them present only once. The CDR3 loop spans 16 amino acids. Unmatched junction bases numbered 8, after V lost 7 bases and J lost 1 base. Germline CDR1 reads MNHEY; CDR2 reads SMNVEV (reference sequence). Whole-study findings and limits: It was shown in a later analysis that HLA-associated TCR beta chains were more clonally expanded than other, equally common chains. Analyses of presence and absence presupposed an approximately uniform sequencing depth across donors.

The V and J genes are TRBV27 and TRBJ2-3, with 10 bases matching TRBD2. Material for sequencing was PBMCs. The sequence came from a man aged 25 to 40 in good health and CMV-seropositive. DNA for the CDR3: TGTGCCAGCATCCCGGGCACTAGCGGGGGCACAGATACGCAGTATTTT. Residues: CASIPGTSGGTDTQYF.